One and the same sample provided the 5 T cell receptor beta chains below, sequenced in a study of cytomegalovirus exposure and HLA in healthy donors. Using immunoSEQ multiplex PCR, the repertoire was profiled, and TCRdb retains in-frame clones only, with some absent. The sample shows 100,000 to 150,000 clones, 88% of them seen only once. The sample was PBMCs. The receptors were gathered from a man aged 18 to 29 in good health and CMV-seronegative.

This clone appeared once. The V call is TRBV4-3, the J call TRBJ1-1; the match to TRBD1 covers 7 bases. CDR3 length equals 15 residues. With 0 bases clipped from V and 0 bases from J, the junction kept 1 base outside the gene matches. Germline assignment: CDR1 LGHNA and CDR2 YSLEER. In DNA form, the CDR3 reads TGCGCCAGCAGCCAAGAGGGACAGTTGAACACTGAAGCTTTCTTT. This gives the protein CASSQEGQLNTEAFF.

The chain recombines TRBV11-2 with TRBJ2-1, with D tentatively TRBD1 (6 bases). The CDR3 is made up of 17 amino acids. V was clipped by 5 bases and J by 12 bases, with 29 bases between them. Germline assignment: CDR1 SGHAT and CDR2 FQNNGV. The chain's CDR3 is CASSHLPALRVGGSQFF. CDR3 DNA sequence: TGTGCCAGCAGCCACCTCCCGGCCCTCCGGGTAGGGGGATCGCAGTTCTTC.

The CDR3 DNA follows: TGCGCCAGCAGCTTTAGAAGCGGGGCCGAAATTAACTACGAGCAGTACTTC. This encodes CASSFRSGAEINYEQYF. The genes are TRBV5-1 and TRBJ2-7; 7 bases agree with TRBD2. In germline, CDR1 is SGHRS, CDR2 YFSETQ. CDR3 length: 17 amino acids. V shed 2 bases, J shed 3 bases, and the junction held 14 bases outside the gene matches. Based on the CDR3 plus reference TRBV5-1 and TRBJ2-7, the full variable domain is KAGVTQTPRYLIKTRGQQVTLSCSPISGHRSVSWYQQTPGQGLQFLFEYFSETQRNKGNFPGRFSGRQFSNSRSEMNVSTLELGDSALYLCASSFRSGAEINYEQYFGPGTRLTVT.

In its sample, this clone was seen once. The gene calls are TRBV2 and TRBJ2-5; D perhaps matches TRBD1 (5 bases). The V and J ends lost 2 bases and 0 bases respectively, with 7 bases between them. The CDR3 extends over 14 amino acids. The V gene's germline CDR1 is SNHLY and CDR2 FYNNEI. The CDR3: CASSESRDQETQYF. The CDR3 DNA reads as TGTGCCAGCAGTGAAAGCAGGGACCAAGAGACCCAGTACTTC.

The CDR3 is CASSLNAGASTDTQYF. CDR3 sequence (DNA): TGTGCCAGCAGCTTAAACGCAGGGGCCAGCACAGATACGCAGTATTTT. The chain is built from TRBV7-2 and TRBJ2-3, with D possibly TRBD1 on 6 matching bases. The CDR3 has 16 residues. Looked up from germline, CDR1 is SGHTA and CDR2 is FQGNSA. V dropped 2 bases and J dropped 0 bases, with 12 bases sitting between them. Full variable domain (rest looked up from reference TRBV7-2 and TRBJ2-3): GAGVSQSPSNKVTEKGKDVELRCDPISGHTALYWYRQSLGQGLEFLIYFQGNSAPDKSGLPSDRFSAERTGGSVSTLTIQRTQQEDSAVYLCASSLNAGASTDTQYFGPGTRLTVL.